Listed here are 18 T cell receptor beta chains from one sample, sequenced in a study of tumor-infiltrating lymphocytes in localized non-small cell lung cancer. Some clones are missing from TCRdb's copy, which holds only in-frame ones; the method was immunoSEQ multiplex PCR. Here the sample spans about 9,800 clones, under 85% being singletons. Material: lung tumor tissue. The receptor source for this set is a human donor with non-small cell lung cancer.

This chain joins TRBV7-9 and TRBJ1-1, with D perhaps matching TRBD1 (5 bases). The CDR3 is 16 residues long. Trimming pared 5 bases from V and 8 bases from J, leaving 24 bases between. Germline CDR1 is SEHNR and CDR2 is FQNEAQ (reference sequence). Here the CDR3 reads CASSPPARAGFREAFF. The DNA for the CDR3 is TGTGCCAGCAGCCCTCCGGCCAGGGCGGGTTTTAGGGAAGCTTTCTTT.

CDR3 DNA sequence: TGTGCCTGGGGAAAGAAGAGCACAGATACGCAGTATTTT. It translates to CAWGKKSTDTQYF. The chain recombines TRBV30 with TRBJ2-3; D call uncertain. Trimming left V 5 bases short and J 0 bases short, with 9 bases between. The CDR3 is 13 residues long. The germline V gene encodes CDR1 GTSNPN and CDR2 SVGIG (reference sequence).

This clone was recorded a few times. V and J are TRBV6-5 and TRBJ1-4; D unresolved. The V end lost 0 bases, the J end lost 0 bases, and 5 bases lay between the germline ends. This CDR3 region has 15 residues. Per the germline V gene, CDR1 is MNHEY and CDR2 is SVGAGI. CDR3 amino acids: CASSYSAATNEKLFF. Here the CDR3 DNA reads TGTGCCAGCAGTTACTCGGCTGCAACTAATGAAAAACTGTTTTTT.

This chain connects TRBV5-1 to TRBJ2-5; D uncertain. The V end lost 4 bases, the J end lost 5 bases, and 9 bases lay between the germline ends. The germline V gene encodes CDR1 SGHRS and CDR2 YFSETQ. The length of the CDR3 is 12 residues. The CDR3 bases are TGCGCCAGCAGCCAGGTGCAGGAGACCCAGTACTTC. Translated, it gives CASSQVQETQYF. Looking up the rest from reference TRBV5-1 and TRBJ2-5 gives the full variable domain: KAGVTQTPRYLIKTRGQQVTLSCSPISGHRSVSWYQQTPGQGLQFLFEYFSETQRNKGNFPGRFSGRQFSNSRSEMNVSTLELGDSALYLCASSQVQETQYFGPGTRLLVL.

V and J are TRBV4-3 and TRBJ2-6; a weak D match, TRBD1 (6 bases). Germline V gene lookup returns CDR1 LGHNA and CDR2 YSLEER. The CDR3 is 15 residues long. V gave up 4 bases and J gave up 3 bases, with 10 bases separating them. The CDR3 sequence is CASSPTGFGANVLTF. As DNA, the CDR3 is TGCGCCAGCAGCCCTACAGGGTTTGGGGCCAACGTCCTGACTTTC.

In nucleotides, the CDR3 is TGCGCCGGGAGGGACGCCCGCGAGCAGTACTTC. This sequence encodes CAGRDAREQYF. The J gene is TRBJ2-7, the V gene TRBV5-1; 7 positions match TRBD2. The germline CDR1 and CDR2 sequences are SGHRS and YFSETQ. This CDR3 is built from 11 residues. V gave up 10 bases and J gave up 6 bases; unmatched junction bases: 7.

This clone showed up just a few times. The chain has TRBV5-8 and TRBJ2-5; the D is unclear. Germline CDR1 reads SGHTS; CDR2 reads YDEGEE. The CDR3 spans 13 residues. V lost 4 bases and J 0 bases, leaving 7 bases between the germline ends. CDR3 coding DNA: TGTGCCAGCAGCCACCGGGACCAAGAGACCCAGTACTTC. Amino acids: CASSHRDQETQYF.

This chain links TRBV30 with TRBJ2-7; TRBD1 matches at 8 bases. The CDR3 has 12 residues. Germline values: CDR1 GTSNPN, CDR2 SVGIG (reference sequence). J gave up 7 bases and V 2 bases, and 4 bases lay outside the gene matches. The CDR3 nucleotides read TGTGCCTGGAGTCGACAGGGGATTGAGCAGTACTTC. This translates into CAWSRQGIEQYF.

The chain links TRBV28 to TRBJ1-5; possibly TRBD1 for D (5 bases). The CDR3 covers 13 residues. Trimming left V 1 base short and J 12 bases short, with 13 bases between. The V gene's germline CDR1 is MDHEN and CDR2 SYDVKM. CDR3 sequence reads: CASSLLWDRRQHF. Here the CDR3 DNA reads TGTGCCAGCAGTTTATTGTGGGACCGCCGCCAGCATTTT.

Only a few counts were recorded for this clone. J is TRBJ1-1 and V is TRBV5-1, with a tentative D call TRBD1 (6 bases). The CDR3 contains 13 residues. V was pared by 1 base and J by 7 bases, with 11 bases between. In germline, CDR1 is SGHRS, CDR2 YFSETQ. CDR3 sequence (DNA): TGCGCCAGCAGCTTGAACAACAGGGATGAAGCTTTCTTT. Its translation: CASSLNNRDEAFF.

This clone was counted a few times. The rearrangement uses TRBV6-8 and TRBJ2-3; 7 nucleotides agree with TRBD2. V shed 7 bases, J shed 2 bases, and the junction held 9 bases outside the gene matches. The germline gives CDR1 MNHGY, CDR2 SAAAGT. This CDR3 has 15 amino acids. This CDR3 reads CASIVKAGTTDTQYF. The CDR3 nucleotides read TGTGCCAGCATCGTCAAAGCGGGAACCACAGATACGCAGTATTTT.

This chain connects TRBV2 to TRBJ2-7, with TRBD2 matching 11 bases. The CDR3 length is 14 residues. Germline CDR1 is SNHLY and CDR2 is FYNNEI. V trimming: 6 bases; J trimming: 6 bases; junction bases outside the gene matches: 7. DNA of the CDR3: TGTGCCAGCAGGGGTAGCGGGGGGGGAGGCGAGCAGTACTTC. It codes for CASRGSGGGGEQYF.

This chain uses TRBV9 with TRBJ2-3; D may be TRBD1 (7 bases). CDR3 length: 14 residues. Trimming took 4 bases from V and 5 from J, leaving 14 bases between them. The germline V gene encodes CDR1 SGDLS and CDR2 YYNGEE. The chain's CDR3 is CASSFDQGGDTQYF. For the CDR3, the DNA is TGTGCCAGCAGCTTCGATCAGGGGGGAGATACGCAGTATTTT.

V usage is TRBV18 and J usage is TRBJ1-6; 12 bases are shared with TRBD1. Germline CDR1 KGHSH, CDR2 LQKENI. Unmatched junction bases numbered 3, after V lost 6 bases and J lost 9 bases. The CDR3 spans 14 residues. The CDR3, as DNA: TGTGCCAGCTCGCCGGGACAGGGGGCTTCACCCCTCCACTTT. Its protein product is CASSPGQGASPLHF.

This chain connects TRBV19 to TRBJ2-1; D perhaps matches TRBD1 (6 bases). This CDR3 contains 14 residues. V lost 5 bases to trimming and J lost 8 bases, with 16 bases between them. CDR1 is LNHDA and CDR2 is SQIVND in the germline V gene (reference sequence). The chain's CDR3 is CASSSQGIIDEQFF. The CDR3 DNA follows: TGTGCCAGTAGTTCGCAGGGGATCATAGATGAGCAGTTCTTC.

This CDR3 is CASSQSNEKLFF. The CDR3, as DNA: TGTGCCAGCAGCCAATCTAATGAAAAACTGTTTTTT. The chain recombines TRBV4-2 with TRBJ1-4, with D unclear. V lost 2 bases to trimming and J lost 3 bases, with 1 base between them. The CDR3 runs to 12 residues. Germline V CDR1 and CDR2: LGHNA, YNFKEQ.

CDR3 sequence reads: CASRHRGLNTEAFF. In DNA form, the CDR3 reads TGTGCCAGCAGGCACAGGGGCCTGAACACTGAAGCTTTCTTT. The chain uses TRBV6-5 and TRBJ1-1; TRBD1 matches at 7 bases. The CDR3 spans 14 residues. From germline, CDR1 is MNHEY and CDR2 SVGAGI. V gave up 6 bases and J gave up 0 bases; unmatched junction bases: 4.

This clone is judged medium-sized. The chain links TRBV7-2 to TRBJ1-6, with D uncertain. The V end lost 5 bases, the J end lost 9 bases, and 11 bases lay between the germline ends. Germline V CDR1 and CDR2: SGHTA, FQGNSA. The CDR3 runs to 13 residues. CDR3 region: CASSLHPLSPLHF. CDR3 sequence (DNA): TGTGCCAGCAGCCTTCACCCCCTTTCACCCCTCCACTTT.